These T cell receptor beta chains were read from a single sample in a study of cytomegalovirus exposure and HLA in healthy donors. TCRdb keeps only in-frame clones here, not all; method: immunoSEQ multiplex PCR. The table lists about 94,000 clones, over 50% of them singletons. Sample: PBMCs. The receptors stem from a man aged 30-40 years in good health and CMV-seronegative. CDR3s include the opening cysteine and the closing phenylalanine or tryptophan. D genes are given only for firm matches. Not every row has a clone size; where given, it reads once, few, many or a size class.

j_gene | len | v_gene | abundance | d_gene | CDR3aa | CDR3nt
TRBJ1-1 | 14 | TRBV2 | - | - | CASSEAGGNTEAFF | TGTGCCAGCAGTGAAGCCGGAGGCAACACTGAAGCTTTCTTT
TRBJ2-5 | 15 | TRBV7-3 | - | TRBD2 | CASSWGLAGRETQYF | TGTGCCAGCAGCTGGGGACTAGCGGGACGGGAGACCCAGTACTTC
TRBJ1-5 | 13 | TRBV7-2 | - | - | CASSLGGDQPQHF | TGTGCCAGCAGCTTAGGGGGGGATCAGCCCCAGCATTTT
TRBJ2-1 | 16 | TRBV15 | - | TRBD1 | CATSNNRDRVWNEQFF | TGTGCCACCAGCAACAACCGGGACAGGGTGTGGAATGAGCAGTTCTTC
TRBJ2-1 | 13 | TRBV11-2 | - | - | CASSLLPGNEQFF | TGTGCCAGCAGCTTATTACCGGGCAATGAGCAGTTCTTC
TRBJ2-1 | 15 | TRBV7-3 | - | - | CASSLPATGYNEQFF | TGTGCCAGCAGCTTACCAGCCACGGGGTACAATGAGCAGTTCTTC
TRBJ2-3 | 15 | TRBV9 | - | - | CASSRQATRPDTQYF | TGTGCCAGCAGCCGACAAGCTACACGACCAGATACGCAGTATTTT
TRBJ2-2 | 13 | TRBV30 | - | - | CASRDSGSGELFF | TGTGCCTCCCGGGACAGCGGGTCCGGGGAGCTGTTTTTT
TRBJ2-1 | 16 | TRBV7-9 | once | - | CSSSLESLSSYNEQFF | TGTTCCAGCAGCTTAGAGTCCCTGAGCTCCTACAATGAGCAGTTCTTC
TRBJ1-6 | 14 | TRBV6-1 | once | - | CASSENRAASPLHF | TGTGCCAGCAGTGAAAACAGGGCGGCCTCACCCCTCCACTTT
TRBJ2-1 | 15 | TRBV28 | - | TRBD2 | CASSLSGGPHNEQFF | TGTGCCAGCAGCCTTAGCGGGGGCCCCCACAATGAGCAGTTCTTC
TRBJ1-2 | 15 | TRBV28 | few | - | CASSFLDRPNYGYTF | TGTGCCAGCAGTTTCCTCGACAGACCTAACTATGGCTACACCTTC
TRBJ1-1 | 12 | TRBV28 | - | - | CASSPAGREAFF | TGTGCCAGCAGCCCGGCAGGCCGTGAAGCTTTCTTT
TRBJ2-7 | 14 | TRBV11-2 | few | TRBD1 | CASSLGDRGYEQYF | TGTGCCAGCAGCTTAGGGGACAGGGGCTACGAGCAGTACTTC
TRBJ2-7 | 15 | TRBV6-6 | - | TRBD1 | CASSYSDRGHYEQYF | TGTGCCAGCAGTTACTCGGACAGGGGCCACTACGAGCAGTACTTC
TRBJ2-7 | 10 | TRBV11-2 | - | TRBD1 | CASSRTGRYF | TGTGCCAGCAGTCGGACAGGACGGTACTTC
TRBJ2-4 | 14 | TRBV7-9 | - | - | CASSLAGAGNIQYF | TGTGCCAGCAGTTTAGCAGGGGCTGGAAACATTCAGTACTTC
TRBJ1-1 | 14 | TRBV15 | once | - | CATSRDTGNTEAFF | TGTGCCACCAGCAGGGACACAGGGAACACTGAAGCTTTCTTT
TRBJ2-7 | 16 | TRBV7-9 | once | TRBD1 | CSSSSFDRVGSYEQYF | TGTTCCAGCAGCTCATTCGACAGGGTCGGATCCTACGAGCAGTACTTC
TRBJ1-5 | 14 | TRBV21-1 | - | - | CASSKDRSAPGEHF | TGTGCCAGCAGCAAAGATAGGTCGGCCCCCGGAGAGCATTTT
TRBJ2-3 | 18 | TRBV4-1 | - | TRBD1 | CASSQVRAGQGSTDTQYF | TGCGCCAGCAGCCAAGTACGGGCCGGACAGGGGAGCACAGATACGCAGTATTTT
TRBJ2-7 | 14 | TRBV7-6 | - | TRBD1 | CASSLGTGGHEQYF | TGTGCCAGCAGCCTCGGGACAGGGGGCCACGAGCAGTACTTC
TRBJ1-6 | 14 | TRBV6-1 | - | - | CASSEQGWNSPLHF | TGTGCCAGCAGTGAACAGGGGTGGAATTCACCCCTCCACTTT
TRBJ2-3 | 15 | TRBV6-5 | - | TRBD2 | CASSTPGLATHTQYF | TGTGCCAGCAGTACTCCGGGACTAGCCACCCATACGCAGTATTTT
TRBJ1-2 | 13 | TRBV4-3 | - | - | CASSQTGQYGYTF | TGCGCCAGCAGCCAGACAGGCCAATATGGCTACACCTTC
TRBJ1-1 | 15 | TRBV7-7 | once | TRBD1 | CASSPTRTGDTEAFF | TGTGCTAGCAGCCCTACTAGGACAGGGGACACTGAAGCTTTCTTT
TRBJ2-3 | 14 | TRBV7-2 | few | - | CASSLAGLTDTQYF | TGTGCCAGCAGCTTAGCGGGACTCACAGATACGCAGTATTTT
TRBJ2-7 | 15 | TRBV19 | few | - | CASSIAAGFGYEQYF | TGTGCCAGTAGTATTGCGGCGGGATTCGGCTACGAGCAGTACTTC
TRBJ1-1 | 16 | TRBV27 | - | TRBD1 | CASSLRQGFGNTEAFF | TGTGCCAGCAGTTTACGACAGGGGTTCGGGAACACTGAAGCTTTCTTT
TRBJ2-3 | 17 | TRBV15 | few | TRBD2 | CATSRGGLAGSTDTQYF | TGTGCCACCAGCAGAGGAGGACTAGCGGGGAGCACAGATACGCAGTATTTT
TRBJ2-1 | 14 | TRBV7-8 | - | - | CASTPMSSYNEQFF | TGTGCCAGCACCCCGATGAGCTCCTACAATGAGCAGTTCTTC
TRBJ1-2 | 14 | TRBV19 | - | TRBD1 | CASSADRDDYGYTF | TGTGCCAGTAGTGCGGACAGGGACGACTATGGCTACACCTTC
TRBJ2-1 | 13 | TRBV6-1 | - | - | CASRPSLYNEQFF | TGTGCCAGCAGGCCTAGCCTCTACAATGAGCAGTTCTTC
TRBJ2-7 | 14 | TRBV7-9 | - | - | CASSLTPKPYEQYF | TGTGCCAGCAGCTTAACCCCTAAACCATACGAGCAGTACTTC
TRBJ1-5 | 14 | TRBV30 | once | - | CAWSVTGAGQPQHF | TGTGCCTGGAGTGTAACGGGTGCGGGTCAGCCCCAGCATTTT
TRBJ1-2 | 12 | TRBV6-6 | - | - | CASSPSNYGYTF | TGTGCCAGCAGCCCCTCGAACTATGGCTACACCTTC
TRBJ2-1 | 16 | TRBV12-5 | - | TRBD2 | CASGPGLAGTYNEQFF | TGTGCTAGTGGCCCGGGACTAGCGGGGACCTACAATGAGCAGTTCTTC